The 6 T cell receptor beta chains in this list originate from one sample, sequenced in a study of tumor-infiltrating lymphocytes in primary liver carcinoma. The investigators made TCR beta cDNA from approximately 500 ng total RNA, using a constant-region primer. What produced the TCR beta libraries was three nested multiplex PCR rounds using slightly modified ARM-PCR. Researchers ran the first two PCR rounds for about 11 cycles each with TRBV1-TRBV30 forward primers and a C-beta reverse primer. TCRdb analysed the multiplex PCR reads with MiXCR anew, one entry per CDR3 protein. The table includes tens of thousands of distinct CDR3 sequences, roughly 80% detected once. Co-extraction yielded RNA and DNA from around 18-30 mg of unsorted bulk tissue. Sequencing was done on a sample of tumor-adjacent normal liver tissue. Receptors originate from a woman aged 25 to 39 with primary liver carcinoma and hepatitis B virus infection.

On this clonotype: Germline and junction disagree at one end, which may indicate a read error. CDR3 sequence reads: CASNQELGGTRELFF. The CDR3 nucleotides are TGCGCCAGCAACCAAGAACTGGGTGGCACCAGGGAGCTGTTTTTT. The chain uses TRBV4-3 and TRBJ2-2; no clear D. The germline V gene has CDR1 LGHNA and CDR2 YSLEER. This CDR3 spans 15 amino acids.

This clonotype was recorded only once. The rearrangement links TRBV9 to TRBJ2-1, with a weak D call TRBD2 (6 bases). The CDR3 has 14 amino acids. Per the germline V gene, CDR1 is SGDLS and CDR2 is YYNGEE. V was pared by 0 bases and J by 8 bases, with 12 bases between. The CDR3 DNA is TGTGCCAGCAGCGTAGGGTCAGGAGGGGATGAGCAGTTCTTC. Protein product: CASSVGSGGDEQFF.

Turning to this clonotype: A read error may account for a junction end that differs from germline. The chain uses TRBV5-4 and TRBJ2-5, with 11 bases fitting TRBD2. The CDR3 is 15 amino acids. In germline, CDR1 is SGHNT, CDR2 YYREEE (reference sequence). The CDR3, as DNA: TGTGTCAGCAGCTTGGGGACTAGCGGACAAGAGATCCAGTACTTC. It codes for CVSSLGTSGQEIQYF.

This clonotype was seen just once. Its ends do not fully match the called genes, so a read error is possible. The J gene is TRBJ1-2, the V gene TRBV11-3; D is ambiguous. The germline CDR1 and CDR2 sequences are SGHNT and YENEEA. The CDR3 sequence is 14 residues long. The CDR3 sequence: CASSLEGPLYGYTF. The CDR3 nucleotides read TGTGCCAGCAGCTTAGAAGGACCGCTCTATGGCTACACGTTC. Drawing the rest from reference TRBV11-3 and TRBJ1-2, the complete variable domain is EAGVVQSPRYKIIEKKQPVAFWCNPISGHNTLYWYLQNLGQGPELLIRYENEEAVDDSQLPKDRFSAERLKGVDSTLKIQPAELGDSAVYLCASSLEGPLYGYTFGSGTRLTVV.

As for this clonotype: The junction does not match germline at one end; this may be a read error. V is TRBV6-6 and J is TRBJ2-4; tentatively, D is TRBD2 (8 bases). There are 15 residues in the CDR3. The germline V gene encodes CDR1 MNHNY and CDR2 SVGAGI (reference sequence). In nucleotides, the CDR3 is TGTGTCAGCAAGCGGACTAGCAGCAGGGGGGACATTGAGTACTTC. The encoded protein is CVSKRTSSRGDIEYF.

For this clonotype: An end of the junction does not agree with germline; a read error may underlie this. The chain carries TRBV12-3 or TRBV12-4 and TRBJ2-5; D uncertain. There are 14 residues in the CDR3. The chain's CDR3 is CASSLPDSQEIQYF. The CDR3 DNA reads TGTGCCAGCAGTTTACCCGATAGCCAAGAGATCCAGTACTTC.